This T cell receptor (beta chain) was found in a study of T cell responses to AZD1222 COVID-19 vaccine. Assay: immunoSEQ multiplex PCR; the TCRdb copy retains only in-frame clones and omits some. Among tens of thousands of clones listed, about 90% were seen once. V shed 3 bases, J shed 6 bases, and the junction held 14 bases outside the gene matches. The germline V gene encodes CDR1 MNHEY and CDR2 SMNVEV (reference sequence). This CDR3 is built from 17 residues. Regarding the study as a whole: After the peak T cell response, and only then, were repertoires sampled. The study found vaccine-associated CD4 TCRs spanning spike, dominant at 160-218 and 743-854. The study identified only six AZD1222 recipients as seropositive at baseline. Clonal diversity was possibly underestimated, and white British individuals and females predominated among donors.

Note on this clone: What it binds is unknown.

Sample: peripheral blood, taken on day 0 of AZD1222 vaccination. This rearrangement joins TRBV27 to TRBJ2-7, with 10 bases identical to TRBD1. The receptor comes from an adult in good health. CDR3 DNA: TGTGCCAGCAGTTTCCTGGCGGAGACAGGGGGCCGAATCGAGCAGTACTTC. This gives the protein CASSFLAETGGRIEQYF.